The 30 T cell receptor beta chains given below trace back to one sample, sequenced in a study of PD-L1 blockade in urothelial cancer. Sequenced by immunoSEQ multiplex PCR; TCRdb stores in-frame clones only, minus some. The data show under 150,000 clones, 75% to 90% seen once. Time point noted: peripheral blood 6 weeks after treatment start. The source was PBMCs, collected around atezolizumab (anti-PD-L1) treatment. All receptors come from a man aged 60 to 69 with urothelial cancer.

This chain uses TRBV6-6 with TRBJ2-3; perhaps TRBD2 as D (6 bases). The CDR3 sequence is 12 residues long. CDR1 is MNHNY and CDR2 is SVGAGI in the germline V gene (reference sequence). With 10 bases removed from V and 0 bases from J, the gap between germline ends came to 8 bases. CDR3 in amino acids: CATGGSTDTQYF. Here the CDR3 DNA reads TGTGCCACTGGGGGGAGCACAGATACGCAGTATTTT.

The chain has TRBV11-3 and TRBJ2-1; 13 bases are shared with TRBD2. The CDR3 covers 16 residues. CDR1 and CDR2 (germline): SGHNT, YENEEA. The J segment lost 8 bases and the V segment lost 0 bases, leaving 4 bases of the junction unmatched. CDR3 in DNA: TGTGCCAGCAGCTTAGAAACTAGCGGGGGGGCCCATGAGCAGTTCTTC. Translating gives CASSLETSGGAHEQFF.

V is TRBV9 and J is TRBJ2-5; 12 bases match TRBD2. V shed 0 bases and J 4 bases; nucleotides not matched to a gene: 4. The CDR3 is 16 amino acids. CDR1 and CDR2 from the germline V gene are SGDLS and YYNGEE. CDR3 in DNA: TGTGCCAGCAGCGTAGCGGCTAGCGGGGGGGGAGAGACCCAGTACTTC. Its translation: CASSVAASGGGETQYF.

The chain combines TRBV19 with TRBJ2-3; D perhaps matches TRBD1 (6 bases). V was clipped by 5 bases and J by 15 bases, with 18 bases between them. The CDR3 has 12 residues. Germline CDR1 and CDR2: LNHDA and SQIVND (reference sequence). CDR3 DNA sequence: TGTGCCAGTAGTTACTTAGGGGGAAATTTATATTTT. It codes for CASSYLGGNLYF.

The chain couples TRBV2 to TRBJ1-2; TRBD1 agrees at 7 bases. CDR1 and CDR2 from the germline V gene are SNHLY and FYNNEI. The CDR3 contains 15 residues. The junction had 6 bases not matched to a gene; V was cut back by 5 bases and J by 0 bases. For the CDR3, the DNA is TGTGCCAGCAGTAGGGTCGGGACAGCTAACTATGGCTACACCTTC. The encoded protein is CASSRVGTANYGYTF.

This chain links TRBV28 with TRBJ2-2, with 8 bases lining up with TRBD1. The J segment lost 6 bases and the V segment lost 5 bases, leaving 11 bases of the junction unmatched. CDR1 is MDHEN, CDR2 SYDVKM, per germline. There are 16 residues in the CDR3. CDR3 DNA: TGTGCCAGCAGTCCTCCTCCCCAGGGGGCAGCCGGGGAGCTGTTTTTT. Residues: CASSPPPQGAAGELFF.

This chain links TRBV6-6 with TRBJ2-7, with a possible D match to TRBD1 (6 bases). The V gene lost 3 bases and the J gene lost 4 bases, with 13 bases spanning the gap. The CDR3 extends over 14 amino acids. Looked up from germline, CDR1 is MNHNY and CDR2 is SVGAGI (reference sequence). The CDR3, as DNA: TGTGCCAGCAGTTATCTGGGGGCGGCGTACGAGCAGTACTTC. The encoded protein is CASSYLGAAYEQYF.

The gene calls are TRBV11-2 and TRBJ2-3; the match to TRBD2 covers 9 bases. The germline V gene has CDR1 SGHAT and CDR2 FQNNGV. The CDR3 totals 16 residues. The V segment lost 5 bases and the J segment 6 bases; nucleotides outside the gene matches: 12. As DNA, the CDR3 is TGTGCCAGCAGCGCTCTGGGGAGCGGGAGGTCGGATACGCAGTATTTT. It is translated as CASSALGSGRSDTQYF.

The CDR3 spells CASSFLQGEAEAFF. CDR3 DNA sequence: TGCGCCAGCAGCTTCCTTCAGGGGGAGGCTGAAGCTTTCTTT. This chain joins TRBV5-1 and TRBJ1-1, with 7 bases identical to TRBD1. The germline CDR1 and CDR2 sequences are SGHRS and YFSETQ. This CDR3 spans 14 amino acids. V lost 2 bases, J lost 6 bases, and 7 bases stayed unmatched.

V is TRBV19 and J is TRBJ1-5; 8 bases are shared with TRBD1. The CDR3 runs to 14 residues. V lost 5 bases to trimming and J lost 7 bases; unmatched junction nucleotides: 7. The V gene's germline CDR1 is LNHDA and CDR2 SQIVND (reference sequence). CDR3 sequence reads: CASSLQGDGQPQHF. In DNA, the CDR3 is TGTGCCAGTAGTTTACAGGGGGACGGGCAGCCCCAGCATTTT. Complete variable domain (other parts from reference TRBV19 and TRBJ1-5): DGGITQSPKYLFRKEGQNVTLSCEQNLNHDAMYWYRQDPGQGLRLIYYSQIVNDFQKGDIAEGYSVSREKKESFPLTVTSAQKNPTAFYLCASSLQGDGQPQHFGDGTRLSIL.

The chain employs TRBV11-2 and TRBJ2-1; TRBD2 aligns across 8 bases. Trimming cost V 5 bases and J 7 bases; bases outside gene matches: 16. This CDR3 contains 17 residues. CDR1 SGHAT and CDR2 FQNNGV come from the germline V gene. This CDR3 is CASSATIWRGERNEQFF. The CDR3, as DNA: TGTGCCAGCAGCGCGACGATATGGCGGGGGGAGAGGAATGAGCAGTTCTTC.

This chain uses TRBV6-5 with TRBJ1-1; TRBD1 matches 9 bases. The CDR3 is 15 amino acids. The V gene end was trimmed by 5 bases and the J gene end by 0 bases; junction bases not matched to a gene: 4. Germline V gene sequence: CDR1 MNHEY, CDR2 SVGAGI. The CDR3 spells CASSRQGGLNTEAFF. CDR3 DNA sequence: TGTGCCAGCAGTCGACAGGGGGGACTGAACACTGAAGCTTTCTTT.

The V and J genes are TRBV4-2 and TRBJ2-2; 9 bases line up with TRBD2. CDR3 size: 17 residues. The V gene's germline CDR1 is LGHNA and CDR2 YNFKEQ. The junction had 6 bases not matched to a gene; V was cut back by 0 bases and J by 4 bases. Here the CDR3 reads CASSQDQSSGGTGELFF. In nucleotides, the CDR3 is TGTGCCAGCAGCCAAGATCAAAGTAGCGGGGGCACCGGGGAGCTGTTTTTT.

This clone was seen only once. This chain connects TRBV28 to TRBJ2-7, with D tentatively TRBD1 (5 bases). This CDR3 has 13 residues. Germline values: CDR1 MDHEN, CDR2 SYDVKM. The germline V and J ends were trimmed by 5 bases and 7 bases, with 15 bases remaining between them. CDR3 coding DNA: TGTGCCAGCAGTACTCCGACAGCCATGGAGCAGTACTTC. This codes for CASSTPTAMEQYF.

The chain employs TRBV28 and TRBJ1-1, with D maybe TRBD1 (6 bases). The CDR3 runs 14 residues. The germline V and J ends were trimmed by 2 bases and 5 bases, with 12 bases remaining between them. Germline lookup yields CDR1 MDHEN and CDR2 SYDVKM. The CDR3 loop is CASSLDRSGTEAFF. The CDR3 nucleotides are TGTGCCAGCAGTTTAGACAGGTCGGGGACTGAAGCTTTCTTT.

This clone was observed a few times. The chain carries TRBV19 and TRBJ1-5; D not resolved. Germline values: CDR1 LNHDA, CDR2 SQIVND (reference sequence). This CDR3 spans 13 amino acids. Between the trimmed V and J ends, which lost 3 bases and 7 bases, there was a span of 10 bases. The CDR3 spells CASSIQIEQPQHF. The CDR3 DNA is TGTGCCAGTAGTATTCAGATTGAACAGCCCCAGCATTTT.

CDR3 residues: CASSSTGGSSDTQYF. CDR3 nucleotides: TGCGCCAGCAGCTCGACAGGGGGCAGTTCAGATACGCAGTATTTT. The rearrangement links TRBV5-1 to TRBJ2-3; 10 bases agree with TRBD1. The V gene's germline CDR1 is SGHRS and CDR2 YFSETQ. The CDR3 extends over 15 amino acids. Germline trimming cut 3 bases from V and 4 bases from J; bases unmatched to any gene: 5.

This CDR3 is CAISESKGGGNTEAFF. DNA of the CDR3: TGTGCCATCAGTGAGTCGAAAGGGGGGGGGAACACTGAAGCTTTCTTT. This chain joins TRBV10-3 and TRBJ1-1, with D possibly matching TRBD1 (6 bases). Trimming pared 0 bases from V and 1 base from J, leaving 12 bases between. Germline values: CDR1 ENHRY, CDR2 SYGVKD. The CDR3 contains 16 residues.

This clone appeared a single time. V usage is TRBV20-1 and J usage is TRBJ2-5, with 10 nucleotides matching TRBD1. J was trimmed by 9 bases and V by 6 bases; bases with no gene match: 1. The CDR3 is 10 residues long. Germline lookup yields CDR1 DFQATT and CDR2 SNEGSKA (reference sequence). This CDR3 is CSADRGAQYF. CDR3 sequence (DNA): TGCAGTGCGGACAGGGGGGCCCAGTACTTC.

The chain joins TRBV7-3 to TRBJ2-2; 8 bases map to TRBD1. The germline gives CDR1 SGHTA, CDR2 FQGTGA. After removal of 8 bases from V and 6 bases from J, the junction contained 14 bases not matched to a gene. This CDR3 spans 16 amino acids. CDR3 sequence: CASPPGSTGVPGELFF. The CDR3 coding sequence is TGTGCCAGCCCACCCGGGTCGACAGGGGTTCCCGGGGAGCTGTTTTTT.

The genes are TRBV27 and TRBJ2-2; 9 bases map to TRBD2. CDR1 and CDR2 from the germline V gene are MNHEY and SMNVEV (reference sequence). CDR3 length equals 17 residues. Losses at the gene ends were 4 bases for V and 4 bases for J; bases not matched to a gene: 10. CDR3 in amino acids: CASSSQAGGPGTGELFF. In nucleotides, the CDR3 is TGTGCCAGCAGTTCTCAAGCGGGGGGCCCGGGCACCGGGGAGCTGTTTTTT.

The chain links TRBV27 to TRBJ2-2; 10 bases fit TRBD2. The CDR3 is made up of 16 amino acids. Germline V gene data show CDR1 as MNHEY and CDR2 as SMNVEV (reference sequence). Losses at the gene ends were 6 bases for V and 4 bases for J; bases not matched to a gene: 8. CDR3 residues: CASRGQAGGGTGELFF. The DNA for the CDR3 is TGTGCCAGCAGGGGTCAAGCGGGAGGGGGCACCGGGGAGCTGTTTTTT.

The V and J genes are TRBV5-1 and TRBJ2-1, with TRBD2 identical over 13 bases. Germline CDR1 is SGHRS and CDR2 is YFSETQ. This CDR3 is built from 18 residues. V gave up 3 bases and J gave up 0 bases; unmatched junction bases: 6. CDR3 nucleotides: TGCGCCAGCAGCTCCCGGGGACTAGCGGGAATCTCCTACAATGAGCAGTTCTTC. It codes for CASSSRGLAGISYNEQFF.

This chain joins TRBV28 and TRBJ1-1; TRBD1 is a possible D gene (5 bases). V lost 5 bases and J 1 base, leaving 20 bases between the germline ends. This CDR3 spans 17 amino acids. Germline V gene sequence: CDR1 MDHEN, CDR2 SYDVKM. CDR3: CASSSSSFRVGNTEAFF. The CDR3 coding sequence is TGTGCCAGCAGTAGCTCCTCGTTCAGGGTCGGGAACACTGAAGCTTTCTTT.

The V call is TRBV28, the J call TRBJ2-7; tentatively, D is TRBD2 (5 bases). Per the germline V gene, CDR1 is MDHEN and CDR2 is SYDVKM. Between the trimmed V and J ends, which lost 10 bases and 0 bases, there was a span of 16 bases. There are 14 residues in the CDR3. This CDR3 reads CATGRGSSSYEQYF. The DNA of the CDR3 is TGTGCCACCGGTAGAGGGTCGAGCTCCTACGAGCAGTACTTC.

The chain links TRBV7-2 to TRBJ1-6; 7 bases line up with TRBD1. CDR3 length: 15 amino acids. Germline CDR1 SGHTA, CDR2 FQGNSA. Germline trimming cut 5 bases from V and 5 bases from J; bases unmatched to any gene: 6. CDR3 DNA sequence: TGTGCCAGCAGCCGCCGGGACAGAAATAATTCACCCCTCCACTTT. This translates into CASSRRDRNNSPLHF.

The V gene is TRBV2, the J gene TRBJ1-2; D not certain. The CDR3 loop spans 15 amino acids. The germline CDR1 and CDR2 sequences are SNHLY and FYNNEI. The V and J ends lost 0 bases and 8 bases respectively, with 16 bases between them. Here the CDR3 reads CASSEARQPSWGYTF. The CDR3 DNA reads TGTGCCAGCAGTGAAGCGCGTCAGCCTAGTTGGGGCTACACCTTC.

The chain joins TRBV7-3 to TRBJ2-1; 13 bases line up with TRBD2. The trim removed 4 bases at V and 5 bases at J, leaving 8 bases unmatched. The CDR3 extends over 17 amino acids. The germline V gene encodes CDR1 SGHTA and CDR2 FQGTGA. The CDR3 region is CASSYDPGLAGHNEQFF. In DNA, the CDR3 is TGTGCCAGCAGCTACGACCCGGGACTAGCGGGACACAATGAGCAGTTCTTC.

The chain recombines TRBV11-3 with TRBJ2-7, with 8 bases aligning to TRBD2. Per germline, CDR1 SGHNT and CDR2 YENEEA. There are 14 residues in the CDR3. J lost 3 bases, V lost 1 base, and 2 bases had no gene match. CDR3: CASSLGLALYEQYF. In DNA, the CDR3 is TGTGCCAGCAGCTTAGGACTAGCGCTCTACGAGCAGTACTTC.

The genes are TRBV6-6 and TRBJ1-2; maybe TRBD1 (5 bases). The CDR3 consists of 14 residues. CDR1 is MNHNY, CDR2 SVGAGI, per germline (reference sequence). V lost 3 bases and J 8 bases, leaving 16 bases between the germline ends. The CDR3 region is CASSYSARAGGYTF. CDR3 DNA: TGTGCCAGCAGTTATTCCGCCAGGGCCGGCGGCTACACCTTC.